This T cell receptor beta chain comes out of a study of OX40 agonist ivuxolimab in advanced cancers. Study overall: The patients received agonistic anti-OX40 (CD134) antibody ivuxolimab.

The protocol was immunoSEQ multiplex PCR, while the TCRdb copy is restricted to in-frame clones and leaves out a portion. The profile shows tens of thousands of clones, roughly nine tenths of them singletons. Germline V lookup: CDR1 SGHRS, CDR2 YFSETQ. The V end was cut by 1 base, the J end by 3 bases, with 2 bases between. This CDR3 contains 12 residues. This clone has a single count. The chain couples TRBV5-1 to TRBJ2-1, with unresolved D. This TCR was sampled from an adult with an advanced solid tumor such as melanoma, head and neck, liver or kidney cancer. Specimen: CD4+ or CD8+ T cells sorted from blood, collected in a trial of the OX40 agonist ivuxolimab. The CDR3 DNA follows: TGCGCCAGCAGCTTGAGCTACAATGAGCAGTTCTTC. Amino acids: CASSLSYNEQFF.